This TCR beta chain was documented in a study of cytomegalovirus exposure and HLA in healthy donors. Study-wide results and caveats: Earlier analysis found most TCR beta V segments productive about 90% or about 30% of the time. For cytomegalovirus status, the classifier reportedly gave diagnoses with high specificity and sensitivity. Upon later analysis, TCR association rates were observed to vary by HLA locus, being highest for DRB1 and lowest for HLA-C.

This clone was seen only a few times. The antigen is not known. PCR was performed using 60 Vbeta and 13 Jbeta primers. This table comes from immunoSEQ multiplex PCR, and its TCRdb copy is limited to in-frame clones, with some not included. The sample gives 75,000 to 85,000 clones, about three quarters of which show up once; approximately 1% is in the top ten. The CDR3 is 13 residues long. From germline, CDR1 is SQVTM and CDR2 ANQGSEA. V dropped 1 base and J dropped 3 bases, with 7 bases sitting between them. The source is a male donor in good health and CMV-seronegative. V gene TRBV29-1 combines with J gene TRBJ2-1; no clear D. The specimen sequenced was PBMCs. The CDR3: CSVEVVIYNEQFF. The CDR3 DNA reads TGCAGCGTTGAAGTAGTTATCTACAATGAGCAGTTCTTC.